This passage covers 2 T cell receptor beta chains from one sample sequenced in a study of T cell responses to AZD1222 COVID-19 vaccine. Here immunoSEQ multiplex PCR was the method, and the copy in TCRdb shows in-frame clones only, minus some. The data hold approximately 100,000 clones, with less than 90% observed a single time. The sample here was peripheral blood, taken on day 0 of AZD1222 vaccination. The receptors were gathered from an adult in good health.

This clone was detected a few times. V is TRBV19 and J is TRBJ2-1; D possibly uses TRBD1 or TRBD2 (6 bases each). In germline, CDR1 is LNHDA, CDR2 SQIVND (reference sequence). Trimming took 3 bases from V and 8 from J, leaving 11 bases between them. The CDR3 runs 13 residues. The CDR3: CASSIWGADEQFF. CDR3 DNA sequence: TGTGCCAGTAGTATTTGGGGGGCTGATGAGCAGTTCTTC.

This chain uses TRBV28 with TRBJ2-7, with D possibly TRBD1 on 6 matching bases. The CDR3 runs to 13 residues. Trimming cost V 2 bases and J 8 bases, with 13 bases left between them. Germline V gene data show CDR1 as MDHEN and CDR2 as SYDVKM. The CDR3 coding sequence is TGTGCCAGCAGTTTAGCGACAGGCAGCAAGCAGTACTTC. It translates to CASSLATGSKQYF.